The 5 T cell receptor beta chains presented below share a single source sample, sequenced in a study of cytomegalovirus exposure and HLA in healthy donors. PCR primers comprised 60 Vbeta and 13 Jbeta primers. The assay was immunoSEQ multiplex PCR, and TCRdb's table has in-frame clones only and misses some. The table records approximately 180,000 clones, about 90% of them present only once. The specimen was PBMCs. The receptor source for this set is a girl less than two years old in good health and CMV-seronegative.

This chain joins TRBV5-1 and TRBJ2-1; weak D call: TRBD1 (5 bases). The germline V and J ends were trimmed by 0 bases and 4 bases, with 8 bases remaining between them. Per the germline V gene, CDR1 is SGHRS and CDR2 is YFSETQ. This CDR3 has 14 amino acids. CDR3 nucleotides: TGCGCCAGCAGCTTGGGCGACAGATACAATGAGCAGTTCTTC. This gives the protein CASSLGDRYNEQFF.

The V and J genes are TRBV19 and TRBJ2-3; 7 nucleotides match TRBD1. This CDR3 has 14 residues. The germline V gene encodes CDR1 LNHDA and CDR2 SQIVND (reference sequence). V lost 5 bases to trimming and J lost 6 bases; unmatched junction nucleotides: 8. In DNA, the CDR3 is TGTGCCAGTAGTGTCAGACAGGGAGCGGATACGCAGTATTTT. It encodes CASSVRQGADTQYF.

The chain is built from TRBV28 and TRBJ1-2, with 8 bases identical to TRBD1. V shed 8 bases and J 5 bases; nucleotides not matched to a gene: 7. CDR1 and CDR2 (germline): MDHEN, SYDVKM. CDR3 size: 13 residues. The CDR3 here is CASSRTGSYGYTF. The CDR3 DNA reads TGTGCCAGCTCTCGGACAGGGAGTTATGGCTACACCTTC.

This chain uses TRBV27 with TRBJ2-1; TRBD2 matches 7 bases. CDR1 and CDR2 (germline): MNHEY, SMNVEV (reference sequence). This CDR3 region has 14 residues. V lost 4 bases, J lost 12 bases, and 12 bases stayed unmatched. The CDR3, as DNA: TGTGCCAGCAGTTCTGGACTAGAGGTTGGTTTGCAGTTCTTC. This codes for CASSSGLEVGLQFF.

This clone came up a few times. This rearrangement joins TRBV5-4 to TRBJ2-3, with D perhaps matching TRBD1 (9 bases). CDR1 SGHNT and CDR2 YYREEE come from the germline V gene (reference sequence). The V end was cut by 7 bases, the J end by 1 base, with 31 bases between. CDR3 length: 20 amino acids. The CDR3 sequence is CASHSWRGTGQRGRTDTQYF. CDR3 sequence (DNA): TGTGCCAGCCACAGTTGGAGAGGGACAGGGCAGCGGGGGCGCACAGATACGCAGTATTTT.